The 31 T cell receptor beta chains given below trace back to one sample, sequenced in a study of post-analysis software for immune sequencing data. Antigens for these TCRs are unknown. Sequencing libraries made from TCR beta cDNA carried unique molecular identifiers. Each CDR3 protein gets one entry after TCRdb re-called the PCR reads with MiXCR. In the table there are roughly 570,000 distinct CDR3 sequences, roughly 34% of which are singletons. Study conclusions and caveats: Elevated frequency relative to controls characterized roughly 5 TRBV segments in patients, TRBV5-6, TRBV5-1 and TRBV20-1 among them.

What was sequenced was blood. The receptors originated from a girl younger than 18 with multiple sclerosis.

The CDR3 reads CASSPRQGLIFYEQYF. The CDR3 DNA sequence: TGTGCCAGTAGTCCTCGACAGGGTCTGATTTTCTACGAGCAGTACTTC. The rearrangement uses TRBV19 and TRBJ2-7, with 7 nucleotides matching TRBD1. The CDR3 is 16 residues long. The trim removed 5 bases at V and 3 bases at J, leaving 13 bases unmatched. Germline CDR1 reads LNHDA; CDR2 reads SQIVND (reference sequence).

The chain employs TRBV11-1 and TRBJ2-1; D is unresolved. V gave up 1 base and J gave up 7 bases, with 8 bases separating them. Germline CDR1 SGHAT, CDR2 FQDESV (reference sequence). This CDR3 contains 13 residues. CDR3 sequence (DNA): TGTGCCAGCAGCTTAGGTTGGAGAAATGAGCAGTTCTTC. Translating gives CASSLGWRNEQFF.

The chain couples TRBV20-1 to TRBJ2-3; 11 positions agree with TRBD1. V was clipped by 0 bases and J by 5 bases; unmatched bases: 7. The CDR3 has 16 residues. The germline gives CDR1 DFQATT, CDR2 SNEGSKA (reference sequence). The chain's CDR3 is CSARDHGQGAGDTQYF. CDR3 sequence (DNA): TGCAGTGCTAGAGATCATGGACAGGGGGCCGGAGATACGCAGTATTTT.

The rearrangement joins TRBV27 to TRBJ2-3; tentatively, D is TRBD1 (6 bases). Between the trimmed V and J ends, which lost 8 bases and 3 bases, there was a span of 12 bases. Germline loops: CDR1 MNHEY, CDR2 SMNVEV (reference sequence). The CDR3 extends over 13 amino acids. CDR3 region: CASGRQATDTQYF. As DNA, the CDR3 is TGTGCCAGCGGGAGACAGGCGACAGATACGCAGTATTTT.

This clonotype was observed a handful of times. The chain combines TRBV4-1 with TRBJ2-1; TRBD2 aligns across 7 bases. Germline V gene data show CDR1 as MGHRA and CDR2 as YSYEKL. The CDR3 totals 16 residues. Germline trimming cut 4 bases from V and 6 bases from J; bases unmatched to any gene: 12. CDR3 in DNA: TGCGCCAGCAGCCTGGAAGCGGGACGGACTTTCAATGAGCAGTTCTTC. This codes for CASSLEAGRTFNEQFF.

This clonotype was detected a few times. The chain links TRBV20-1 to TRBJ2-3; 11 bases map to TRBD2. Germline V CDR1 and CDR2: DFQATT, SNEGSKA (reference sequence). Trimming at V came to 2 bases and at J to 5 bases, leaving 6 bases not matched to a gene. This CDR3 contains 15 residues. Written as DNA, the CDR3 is TGCAGTGCTAGACCCGGTAGCGGGGGGGGAGATACGCAGTATTTT. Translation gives CSARPGSGGGDTQYF.

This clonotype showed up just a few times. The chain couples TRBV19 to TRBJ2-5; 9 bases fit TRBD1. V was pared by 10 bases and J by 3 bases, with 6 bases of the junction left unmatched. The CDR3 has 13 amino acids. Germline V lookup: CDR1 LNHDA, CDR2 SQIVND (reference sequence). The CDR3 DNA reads TGTGCCACCCTCCGACAGGGGGAAGAGACCCAGTACTTC. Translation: CATLRQGEETQYF.

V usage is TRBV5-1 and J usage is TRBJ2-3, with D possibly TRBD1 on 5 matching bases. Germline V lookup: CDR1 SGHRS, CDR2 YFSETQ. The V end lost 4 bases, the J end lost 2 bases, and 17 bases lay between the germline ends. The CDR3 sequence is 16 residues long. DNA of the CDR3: TGCGCCAGCAGCCGTGGTGGCAGGGTGGACACAGATACGCAGTATTTT. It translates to CASSRGGRVDTDTQYF. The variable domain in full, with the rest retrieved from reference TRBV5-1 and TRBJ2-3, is KAGVTQTPRYLIKTRGQQVTLSCSPISGHRSVSWYQQTPGQGLQFLFEYFSETQRNKGNFPGRFSGRQFSNSRSEMNVSTLELGDSALYLCASSRGGRVDTDTQYFGPGTRLTVL.

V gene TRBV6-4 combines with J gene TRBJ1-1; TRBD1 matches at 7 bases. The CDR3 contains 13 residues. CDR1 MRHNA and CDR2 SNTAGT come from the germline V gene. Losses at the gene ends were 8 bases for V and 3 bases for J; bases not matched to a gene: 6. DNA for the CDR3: TGTGCCAGCTACAGGGGTCCCCACACTGAAGCTTTCTTT. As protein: CASYRGPHTEAFF.

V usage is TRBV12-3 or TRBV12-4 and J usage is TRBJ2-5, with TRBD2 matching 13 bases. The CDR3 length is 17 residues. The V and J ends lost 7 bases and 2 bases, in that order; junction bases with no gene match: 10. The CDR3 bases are TGTGCCAGCACCCGGGGACTAGCGGGGACGTCGCAAGAGACCCAGTACTTC. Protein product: CASTRGLAGTSQETQYF.

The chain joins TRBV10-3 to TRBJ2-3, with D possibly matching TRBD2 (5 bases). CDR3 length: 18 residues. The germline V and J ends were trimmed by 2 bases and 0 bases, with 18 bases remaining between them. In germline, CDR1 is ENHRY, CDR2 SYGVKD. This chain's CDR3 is CAISEAMGRQGSTDTQYF. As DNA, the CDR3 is TGTGCCATCAGTGAGGCAATGGGGAGACAAGGTAGCACAGATACGCAGTATTTT.

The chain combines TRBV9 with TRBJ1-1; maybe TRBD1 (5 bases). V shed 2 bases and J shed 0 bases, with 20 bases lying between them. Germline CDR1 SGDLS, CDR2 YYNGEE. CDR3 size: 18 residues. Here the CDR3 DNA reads TGTGCCAGCAGCGTCCGGGGGTTGATCGGGGGGGTGAACACTGAAGCTTTCTTT. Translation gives CASSVRGLIGGVNTEAFF.

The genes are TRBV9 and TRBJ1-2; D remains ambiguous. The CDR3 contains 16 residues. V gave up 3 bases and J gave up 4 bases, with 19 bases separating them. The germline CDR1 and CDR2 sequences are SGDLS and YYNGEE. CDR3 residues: CASSGPVARVAYGYTF. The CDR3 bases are TGTGCCAGCAGCGGTCCCGTCGCCAGAGTTGCCTATGGCTACACCTTC.

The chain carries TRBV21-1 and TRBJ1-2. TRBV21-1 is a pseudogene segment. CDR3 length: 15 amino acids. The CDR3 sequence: CASSKEARRSNGYTF. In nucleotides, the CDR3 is TGTGCCAGCAGCAAAGAGGCTAGGAGGAGTAATGGCTACACCTTC.

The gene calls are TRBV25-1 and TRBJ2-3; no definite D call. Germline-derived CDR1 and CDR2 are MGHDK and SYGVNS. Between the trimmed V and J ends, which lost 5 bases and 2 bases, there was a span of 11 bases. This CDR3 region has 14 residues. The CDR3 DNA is TGTGCCAGCAGTCCCCCACAGTACACAGATACGCAGTATTTT. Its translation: CASSPPQYTDTQYF.

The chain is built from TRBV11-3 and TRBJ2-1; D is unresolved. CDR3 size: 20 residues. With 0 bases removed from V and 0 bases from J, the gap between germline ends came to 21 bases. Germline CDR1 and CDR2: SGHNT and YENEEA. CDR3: CASSLDHRSVGLSSYNEQFF. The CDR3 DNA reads TGTGCCAGCAGCTTAGATCATAGGAGTGTTGGCCTCAGCTCCTACAATGAGCAGTTCTTC.

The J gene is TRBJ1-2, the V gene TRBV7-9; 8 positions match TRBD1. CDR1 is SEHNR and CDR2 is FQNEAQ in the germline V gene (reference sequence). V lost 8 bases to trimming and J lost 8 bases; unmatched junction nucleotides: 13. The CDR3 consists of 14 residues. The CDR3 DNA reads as TGTGCCAGCTTCCGGACAGGGACGGGGCGAGGCTACACCTTC. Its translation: CASFRTGTGRGYTF.

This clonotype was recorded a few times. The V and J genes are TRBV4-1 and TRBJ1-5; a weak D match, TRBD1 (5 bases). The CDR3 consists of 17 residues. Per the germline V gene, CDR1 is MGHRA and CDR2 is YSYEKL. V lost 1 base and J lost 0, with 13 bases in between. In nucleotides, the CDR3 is TGCGCCAGCAGCCAAGGGGGGAGGGCGGTTAGCAATCAGCCCCAGCATTTT. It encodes CASSQGGRAVSNQPQHF.

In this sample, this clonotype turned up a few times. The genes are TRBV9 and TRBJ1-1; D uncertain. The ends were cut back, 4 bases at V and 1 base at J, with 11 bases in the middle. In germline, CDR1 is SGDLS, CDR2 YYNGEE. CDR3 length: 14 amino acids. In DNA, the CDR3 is TGTGCCAGCAGCTCCGGGAATCAGAACACTGAAGCTTTCTTT. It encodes CASSSGNQNTEAFF.

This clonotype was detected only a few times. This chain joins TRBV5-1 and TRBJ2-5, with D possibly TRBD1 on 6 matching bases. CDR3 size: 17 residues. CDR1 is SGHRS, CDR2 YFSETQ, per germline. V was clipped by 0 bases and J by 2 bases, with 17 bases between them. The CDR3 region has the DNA TGCGCCAGCAGCTTGGCCGGGCAGGGGCTATTGCAAGAGACCCAGTACTTC. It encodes CASSLAGQGLLQETQYF.

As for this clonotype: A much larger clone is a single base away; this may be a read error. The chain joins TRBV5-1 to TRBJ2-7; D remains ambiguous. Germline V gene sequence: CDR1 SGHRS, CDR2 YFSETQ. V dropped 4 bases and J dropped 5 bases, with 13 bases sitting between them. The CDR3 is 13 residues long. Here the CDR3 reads CASSTRQPHEQYF. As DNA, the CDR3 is TGCGCCAGCAGCACCAGACAACCCCACGAGCAGTACTTC.

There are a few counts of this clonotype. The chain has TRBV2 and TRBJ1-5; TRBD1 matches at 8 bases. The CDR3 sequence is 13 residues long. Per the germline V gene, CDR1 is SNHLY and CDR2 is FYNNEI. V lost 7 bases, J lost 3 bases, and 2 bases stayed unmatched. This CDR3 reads CASTGQVNQPQHF. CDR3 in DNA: TGTGCCAGCACGGGACAGGTCAATCAGCCCCAGCATTTT.

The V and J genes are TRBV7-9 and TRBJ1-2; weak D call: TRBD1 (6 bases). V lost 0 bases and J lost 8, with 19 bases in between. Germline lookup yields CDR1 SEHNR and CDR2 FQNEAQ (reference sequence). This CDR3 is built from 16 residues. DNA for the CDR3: TGTGCCAGCAGCTTAGCGCACGTCAGGGGAGGAGAGGGCTACACCTTC. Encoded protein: CASSLAHVRGGEGYTF.

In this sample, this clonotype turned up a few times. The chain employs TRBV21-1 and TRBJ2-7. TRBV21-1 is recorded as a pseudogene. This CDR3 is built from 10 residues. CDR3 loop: CASSKGEQYF. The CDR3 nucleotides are TGTGCCAGCAGCAAAGGCGAGCAGTACTTC.

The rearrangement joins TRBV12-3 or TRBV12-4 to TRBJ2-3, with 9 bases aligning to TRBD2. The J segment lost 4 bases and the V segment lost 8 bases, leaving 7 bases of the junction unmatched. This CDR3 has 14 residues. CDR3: CASLSGGQSDTQYF. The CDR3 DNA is TGTGCCAGCCTCAGCGGGGGGCAATCAGATACGCAGTATTTT.

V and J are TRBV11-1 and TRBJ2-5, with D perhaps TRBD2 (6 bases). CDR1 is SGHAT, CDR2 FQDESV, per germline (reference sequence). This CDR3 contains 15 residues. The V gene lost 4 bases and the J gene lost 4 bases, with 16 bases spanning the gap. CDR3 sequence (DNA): TGTGCCAGCAGCTCGGACTCGCGGGGCGGAGAGACCCAGTACTTC. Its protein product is CASSSDSRGGETQYF.

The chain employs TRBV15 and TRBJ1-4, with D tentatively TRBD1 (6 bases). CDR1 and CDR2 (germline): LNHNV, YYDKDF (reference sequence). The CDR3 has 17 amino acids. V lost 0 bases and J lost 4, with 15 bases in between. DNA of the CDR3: TGTGCCACCAGCAGAGATGGGGGCCTCCGATATAATGAAAAACTGTTTTTT. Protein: CATSRDGGLRYNEKLFF.

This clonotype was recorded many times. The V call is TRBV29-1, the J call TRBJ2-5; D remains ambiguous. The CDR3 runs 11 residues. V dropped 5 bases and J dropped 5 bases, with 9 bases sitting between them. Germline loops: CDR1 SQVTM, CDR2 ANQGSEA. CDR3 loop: CSVRSSETQYF. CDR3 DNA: TGCAGCGTTAGAAGTTCGGAGACCCAGTACTTC. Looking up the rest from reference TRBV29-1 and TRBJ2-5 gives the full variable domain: SAVISQKPSRDICQRGTSLTIQCQVDSQVTMMFWYRQQPGQSLTLIATANQGSEATYESGFVIDKFPISRPNLTFSTLTVSNMSPEDSSIYLCSVRSSETQYFGPGTRLLVL.

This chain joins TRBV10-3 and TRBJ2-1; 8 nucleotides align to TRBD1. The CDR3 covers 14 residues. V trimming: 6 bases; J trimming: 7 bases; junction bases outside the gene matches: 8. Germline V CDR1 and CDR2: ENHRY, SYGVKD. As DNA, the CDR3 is TGTGCCATCAGGGCAGGGGGCAGGAGGAATGAGCAGTTCTTC. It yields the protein CAIRAGGRRNEQFF.

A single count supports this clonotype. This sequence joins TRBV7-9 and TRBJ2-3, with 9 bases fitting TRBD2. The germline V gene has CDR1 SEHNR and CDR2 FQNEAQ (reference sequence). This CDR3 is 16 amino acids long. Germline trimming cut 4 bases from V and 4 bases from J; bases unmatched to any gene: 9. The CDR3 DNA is TGTGCCAGCAGCTCTTCGCTAGCGGGGAGGGCAGATACGCAGTATTTT. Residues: CASSSSLAGRADTQYF.

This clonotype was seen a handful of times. This CDR3 is CASSLGRGYSYEQYF. As DNA, the CDR3 is TGCGCCAGCAGCTTGGGGCGGGGGTACTCCTACGAGCAGTACTTC. This chain joins TRBV5-1 and TRBJ2-7; TRBD2 matches at 7 bases. The V and J ends lost 0 bases and 0 bases, in that order; junction bases with no gene match: 3. The CDR3 length is 15 residues. The germline CDR1 and CDR2 sequences are SGHRS and YFSETQ.